One sample yielded the 6 T cell receptor beta chains listed below, sequenced in a study of persistence of HIV-infected CD4 T cells. Sequencing used immunoSEQ version 4 in survey mode. The table came from immunoSEQ multiplex PCR; TCRdb's copy has only in-frame clones and leaves some out. This sample has some 30,000 clones; over 65% occur once, and the top ten carry 0.75% to 0.95%. No cognate antigen is known for these TCRs. Stimulation used 7.5 to 10 ug/mL lysate from CMV-infected fibroblasts. CD40L/CD69 double-negative CD45RO-high memory CD4+ T cells were collected. The input for sequencing was CD4+ T cells sorted from PBMCs after 18-hour stimulation, taken from a patient who received antiretroviral therapy. The receptor set was obtained from an adult woman with HIV who was CMV-seropositive.

J is TRBJ2-3 and V is TRBV5-1, with unresolved D. V lost 4 bases and J lost 2, with 8 bases in between. This CDR3 has 13 amino acids. Germline lookup yields CDR1 SGHRS and CDR2 YFSETQ. CDR3 bases: TGCGCCAGCAGCCCCGCCAACACAGATACGCAGTATTTT. Its translation is CASSPANTDTQYF. Full variable domain (rest looked up from reference TRBV5-1 and TRBJ2-3): KAGVTQTPRYLIKTRGQQVTLSCSPISGHRSVSWYQQTPGQGLQFLFEYFSETQRNKGNFPGRFSGRQFSNSRSEMNVSTLELGDSALYLCASSPANTDTQYFGPGTRLTVL.

The V call is TRBV25-1, the J call TRBJ1-2; tentatively, D is TRBD1 (5 bases). V was pared by 3 bases and J by 8 bases, with 19 bases between. CDR1 is MGHDK, CDR2 SYGVNS, per germline. The CDR3 consists of 15 residues. CDR3 sequence reads: CASSDRVIDSLGYTF. In DNA form, the CDR3 reads TGTGCCAGCAGTGACAGGGTCATTGATTCTTTAGGCTACACCTTC.

The chain combines TRBV6-6 with TRBJ2-3; no firm D call. V gave up 0 bases and J gave up 6 bases, with 10 bases separating them. The CDR3 spans 14 residues. The germline gives CDR1 MNHNY, CDR2 SVGAGI (reference sequence). The DNA for the CDR3 is TGTGCCAGCAGTTACTCCCGGTCCGGGGATACGCAGTATTTT. It yields the protein CASSYSRSGDTQYF.

The chain uses TRBV5-4 and TRBJ2-7, with TRBD2 matching 16 bases. This CDR3 is 16 amino acids long. Germline lookup yields CDR1 SGHNT and CDR2 YYREEE (reference sequence). V lost 4 bases to trimming and J lost 6 bases; unmatched junction nucleotides: 7. The CDR3 spells CASSLGLAGGPIEQYF. CDR3 in DNA: TGTGCCAGCAGCCTGGGACTAGCGGGGGGGCCTATCGAGCAGTACTTC.

This sequence joins TRBV20-1 and TRBJ2-3; D possibly corresponds to TRBD2 (5 bases). This CDR3 spans 15 amino acids. From germline, CDR1 is DFQATT and CDR2 SNEGSKA (reference sequence). The germline V and J ends were trimmed by 3 bases and 1 base, with 14 bases remaining between them. The CDR3 nucleotides are TGCAGTGCTAGTCCGGCGGGTCTAGGCACAGATACGCAGTATTTT. It yields the protein CSASPAGLGTDTQYF.

This rearrangement joins TRBV2 to TRBJ1-1; a possible D gene is TRBD1 (5 bases). The V and J ends lost 8 bases and 4 bases respectively, with 14 bases between them. The CDR3 has 13 residues. Germline V gives CDR1 SNHLY, CDR2 FYNNEI. This CDR3 reads CASGAGRTTEAFF. Written as DNA, the CDR3 is TGTGCCAGCGGGGCAGGGAGGACCACTGAAGCTTTCTTT.